This T cell receptor beta chain was observed in a study of blood T cell repertoires in COVID-19. Whole-study context: Donors in the United States, Italy and Spain gave samples during acute or convalescent COVID-19.

This clone is a singleton in its sample. Trimming removed 1 base from V and 7 bases from J, with 13 bases in between. The germline gives CDR1 MGHDK, CDR2 SYGVNS. The length of the CDR3 is 14 residues. Profiling relied on immunoSEQ multiplex PCR, and the TCRdb table lists in-frame clones only, not all of them. Here the sample spans around 280,000 clones, 87% being singletons. Study members were between roughly 18 and 89 years old and lived in 20 to 30 US regions. The genes are TRBV25-1 and TRBJ1-2, with D uncertain. The TCR was taken from a woman aged 40 to 50 who had recovered from COVID-19. The sample consisted of PBMCs or T cells enriched from blood (not recorded which). The CDR3 is CASSEFVDSGGYTF. CDR3 bases: TGTGCCAGCAGTGAATTTGTGGACTCCGGTGGCTACACCTTC.